Each of the 24 T cell receptor beta chains below was sequenced from the same sample in a study of graft-versus-host responses after intestinal transplantation. Method: immunoSEQ multiplex PCR; TCRdb's copy keeps in-frame clones and lacks some. This sample has approximately 21,000 clones, with about two fifths found just once. Co-plating was performed using roughly 200,000 CFSE-labeled responder cells and roughly 200,000 irradiated, violet-dye-labeled stimulator cells. The sample consisted of alloreactive CD8+ T cells from a mixed lymphocyte reaction culture, taken before transplantation. As to subset: CFSE-low proliferating T cells sorted from roughly six-day pre-transplant mixed lymphocyte reaction (GvH or HvG direction). The receptors stem from a human patient who was an organ donor for intestinal transplantation.

The rearrangement uses TRBV4-1 and TRBJ2-1; D ambiguous. Trimming cost V 3 bases and J 3 bases, with 9 bases left between them. This CDR3 spans 14 amino acids. From germline, CDR1 is MGHRA and CDR2 YSYEKL. CDR3 protein: CASSHIPVYNEQFF. The CDR3 DNA follows: TGCGCCAGCAGCCATATCCCAGTCTACAATGAGCAGTTCTTC.

The gene calls are TRBV28 and TRBJ2-7, with 7 bases that match TRBD1. The CDR3 has 15 amino acids. V shed 8 bases and J 2 bases; nucleotides not matched to a gene: 12. Germline V gene lookup returns CDR1 MDHEN and CDR2 SYDVKM. CDR3 coding DNA: TGTGCCAGCTCTACCCACCGGGACAGCGCCTACGAGCAGTACTTC. Encoded protein: CASSTHRDSAYEQYF.

The chain uses TRBV5-6 and TRBJ2-7; D ambiguous. V lost 0 bases and J lost 6, with 13 bases in between. This CDR3 comprises 14 residues. In germline, CDR1 is SGHDT, CDR2 YYEEEE. CDR3 DNA sequence: TGTGCCAGCAGCTTGGATTTGACACAGACCGAGCAGTACTTC. Translated, it gives CASSLDLTQTEQYF.

The chain is built from TRBV15 and TRBJ2-1; D is ambiguous. This CDR3 region has 12 residues. Between the trimmed V and J ends, which lost 5 bases and 8 bases, there was a span of 10 bases. The germline V gene has CDR1 LNHNV and CDR2 YYDKDF (reference sequence). The CDR3 here is CATSPAPDEQFF. In DNA form, the CDR3 reads TGTGCCACCAGCCCGGCCCCGGATGAGCAGTTCTTC.

The gene calls are TRBV19 and TRBJ2-7; 7 positions match TRBD2. Germline V gene data show CDR1 as LNHDA and CDR2 as SQIVND (reference sequence). V lost 5 bases, J lost 3 bases, and 7 bases stayed unmatched. CDR3 length: 14 amino acids. This CDR3 is CASSLGLGIYEQYF. CDR3 DNA sequence: TGTGCCAGTAGTCTTGGACTAGGGATCTACGAGCAGTACTTC.

Only one count was recorded for this clone. The chain links TRBV5-1 to TRBJ1-5, with D maybe TRBD1 (5 bases). V was pared by 4 bases and J by 5 bases, with 19 bases between. This CDR3 has 16 residues. Germline-derived CDR1 and CDR2 are SGHRS and YFSETQ. DNA for the CDR3: TGCGCCAGCAGCATAGCCGGGACCACTTGTCATCAGCCCCAGCATTTT. Translating gives CASSIAGTTCHQPQHF.

This chain links TRBV18 with TRBJ2-1; 7 nucleotides match TRBD2. This CDR3 spans 15 amino acids. CDR1 is KGHSH, CDR2 LQKENI, per germline. V lost 1 base, J lost 7 bases, and 7 bases stayed unmatched. The CDR3 loop reads CASSPRGGSRNEQFF. As DNA, the CDR3 is TGTGCCAGCTCACCACGTGGCGGGAGTAGAAATGAGCAGTTCTTC.

This clone was found once. The rearrangement links TRBV5-6 to TRBJ2-7, with 8 bases matching TRBD1. The germline V gene has CDR1 SGHDT and CDR2 YYEEEE. V dropped 0 bases and J dropped 5; count of bases not matched to a gene: 1. This CDR3 contains 13 residues. The DNA of the CDR3 is TGTGCCAGCAGCTTGGGACAGGGGAACGAGCAGTACTTC. This codes for CASSLGQGNEQYF.

This clone was found a few times. The chain combines TRBV7-3 with TRBJ1-2; 7 positions match TRBD1. The CDR3 sequence is 17 residues long. Germline CDR1 SGHTA, CDR2 FQGTGA. J was trimmed by 4 bases and V by 2 bases; bases with no gene match: 13. The CDR3 sequence is CASSLAPDRTIIYGYTF. The CDR3 DNA sequence: TGTGCCAGCAGCTTAGCCCCGGACAGGACTATAATCTATGGCTACACCTTC.

This clone showed up just once. The rearrangement joins TRBV9 to TRBJ1-1; D is ambiguous. There are 14 residues in the CDR3. Per germline, CDR1 SGDLS and CDR2 YYNGEE. V was pared by 1 base and J by 2 bases, with 9 bases between. CDR3 sequence reads: CASSVFGKNTEAFF. The CDR3 DNA sequence: TGTGCCAGCAGCGTATTTGGGAAAAACACTGAAGCTTTCTTT.

The rearrangement links TRBV7-2 to TRBJ1-2; 8 bases align to TRBD1. Germline lookup yields CDR1 SGHTA and CDR2 FQGNSA. V gave up 1 base and J gave up 8 bases; unmatched junction bases: 6. This CDR3 has 14 amino acids. DNA for the CDR3: TGTGCCAGCAGCTTAGGACAGGGGATGTGGGGCTACACCTTC. Translated: CASSLGQGMWGYTF. Complete variable domain (other parts from reference TRBV7-2 and TRBJ1-2): GAGVSQSPSNKVTEKGKDVELRCDPISGHTALYWYRQSLGQGLEFLIYFQGNSAPDKSGLPSDRFSAERTGGSVSTLTIQRTQQEDSAVYLCASSLGQGMWGYTFGSGTRLTVV.

The chain uses TRBV4-1 and TRBJ2-7; TRBD2 matches at 14 bases. The germline gives CDR1 MGHRA, CDR2 YSYEKL. J was trimmed by 2 bases and V by 5 bases; bases with no gene match: 14. The CDR3 is made up of 19 amino acids. The CDR3 nucleotides read TGCGCCAGCAGCGCCCTGGGTGGGACTAGCGGGGGAATAACCTACGAGCAGTACTTC. Its translation: CASSALGGTSGGITYEQYF.

This clone was detected once. This sequence joins TRBV2 and TRBJ2-1; a possible D gene is TRBD2 (5 bases). The V and J ends lost 5 bases and 8 bases respectively, with 16 bases between them. Germline CDR1 SNHLY, CDR2 FYNNEI. This CDR3 region has 14 residues. The CDR3 sequence: CASSPIWGVYEQFF. In DNA, the CDR3 is TGTGCCAGCAGTCCGATATGGGGAGTCTATGAGCAGTTCTTC.

The rearrangement uses TRBV7-9 and TRBJ2-1, with no clear D. V was shortened by 4 bases and J by 8 bases, with 9 bases between the two germline ends. CDR1 is SEHNR and CDR2 is FQNEAQ in the germline V gene (reference sequence). This CDR3 has 12 amino acids. In DNA, the CDR3 is TGTGCCAGCAGCTCACGCATCGATGAGCAGTTCTTC. This translates into CASSSRIDEQFF.

The chain uses TRBV6-5 and TRBJ2-2; D is undetermined. Germline V gene sequence: CDR1 MNHEY, CDR2 SVGAGI. The V end was cut by 9 bases, the J end by 3 bases, with 11 bases between. This CDR3 contains 13 residues. CDR3 nucleotide sequence: TGTGCCAGTAGACGAGTCTACACCGGGGAGCTGTTTTTT. This codes for CASRRVYTGELFF.

The CDR3 region is CASSFGFTYEQYF. The DNA for the CDR3 is TGTGCCAGCAGCTTTGGATTCACCTACGAGCAGTACTTC. The chain links TRBV5-4 to TRBJ2-7; D ambiguous. Germline V lookup: CDR1 SGHNT, CDR2 YYREEE (reference sequence). This CDR3 contains 13 residues. The ends were cut back, 2 bases at V and 2 bases at J, with 8 bases in the middle.

This clone was seen once. The chain is built from TRBV6-6 and TRBJ1-2; no reliable D call. The length of the CDR3 is 11 residues. Germline-derived CDR1 and CDR2 are MNHNY and SVGAGI (reference sequence). V was pared by 2 bases and J by 7 bases, with 5 bases between. The CDR3 sequence is CASSYVGGYTF. CDR3 coding DNA: TGTGCCAGCAGTTACGTCGGTGGCTACACCTTC.

The V call is TRBV5-4, the J call TRBJ2-7, with 9 bases lining up with TRBD2. The CDR3 loop spans 14 amino acids. CDR1 is SGHNT and CDR2 is YYREEE in the germline V gene (reference sequence). Unmatched junction bases numbered 7, after V lost 2 bases and J lost 7 bases. CDR3 protein: CASSLGSGGLEQYF. Here the CDR3 DNA reads TGTGCCAGCAGCTTAGGTAGCGGGGGCTTGGAGCAGTACTTC.

The chain joins TRBV6-1 to TRBJ2-5; tentatively, D is TRBD2 (5 bases). Trimming stripped 8 bases from V and 1 base from J, with 14 bases between. This CDR3 comprises 14 residues. Per germline, CDR1 MNHNS and CDR2 SASEGT. This chain's CDR3 is CASCWTRTQETQYF. The CDR3 DNA reads TGTGCCAGCTGTTGGACTCGAACCCAAGAGACCCAGTACTTC.

This chain links TRBV5-1 with TRBJ1-1; D not resolved. CDR3 length: 15 amino acids. V dropped 5 bases and J dropped 0 bases, with 14 bases sitting between them. CDR1 and CDR2 (germline): SGHRS, YFSETQ. In DNA, the CDR3 is TGCGCCAGCAGAAACTTGGACGGTGTGAACACTGAAGCTTTCTTT. This codes for CASRNLDGVNTEAFF.

This clone has just a few counts. The chain recombines TRBV4-1 with TRBJ2-1; TRBD2 aligns across 10 bases. V gave up 0 bases and J gave up 2 bases; unmatched junction bases: 13. CDR1 is MGHRA, CDR2 YSYEKL, per germline. CDR3 size: 20 residues. The CDR3 DNA is TGCGCCAGCAGCCAAGATCCCTCTGACACTAGCGGGAACACCTACAATGAGCAGTTCTTC. As protein: CASSQDPSDTSGNTYNEQFF.

In DNA, the CDR3 is TGCGCCAGCAGCTTGGAAGCGTACCAAGAGACCCAGTACTTC. Protein: CASSLEAYQETQYF. This chain joins TRBV5-1 and TRBJ2-5; D remains unclear. The CDR3 consists of 14 residues. Germline V gene data show CDR1 as SGHRS and CDR2 as YFSETQ. The V gene lost 0 bases and the J gene lost 0 bases, with 6 bases spanning the gap.

The V gene is TRBV27, the J gene TRBJ1-4, with unresolved D. V was shortened by 2 bases and J by 0 bases, with 7 bases between the two germline ends. The CDR3 loop spans 15 amino acids. CDR1 and CDR2 from the germline V gene are MNHEY and SMNVEV (reference sequence). Here the CDR3 reads CASSLVEATNEKLFF. The DNA for the CDR3 is TGTGCCAGCAGTTTAGTAGAAGCAACTAATGAAAAACTGTTTTTT.

This clone appeared a few times. The chain employs TRBV2 and TRBJ1-1; perhaps TRBD1 as D (6 bases). Germline-derived CDR1 and CDR2 are SNHLY and FYNNEI. V lost 6 bases and J 3 bases, leaving 20 bases between the germline ends. The CDR3 consists of 16 residues. The DNA of the CDR3 is TGTGCCAGCAGCCTCATACCCACGGGACACTACACTGAAGCTTTCTTT. The encoded protein is CASSLIPTGHYTEAFF.